This section outlines one T cell receptor (beta chain) sequence together with its context. What it binds is unknown. This clone may be a read error of a much larger clone one base away. This sample was included in a study of T cells in Graves' hyperthyroidism and ophthalmopathy. General study findings and limits: In the analysis, a 13 V-J model separated ophthalmopathy from stable hyperthyroidism. Ophthalmopathy was predicted by the model a median of approximately six months ahead of onset.

Amplification yielded TCR beta CDR3 regions, with RNA transcripts as the source. The HTBI set primed first-round TCR CDR3 RT-PCR. TCRdb redid the calling of the multiplex PCR reads with MiXCR, one entry per CDR3 protein. The table records under 350,000 distinct CDR3 sequences, approximately 13% of them present only once. The study included ophthalmopathy patients with Clinical Activity Score at least 3, NOSPECS grade at least 4 and duration under 3 months. Germline V gene data show CDR1 as MNHEY and CDR2 as SMNVEV (reference sequence). The J segment lost 4 bases and the V segment lost 8 bases, leaving 10 bases of the junction unmatched. The CDR3 sequence is 14 residues long.

The sequence was collected from a woman between 35 and 50 years old with Graves' ophthalmopathy. V gene TRBV27 combines with J gene TRBJ1-2; 7 bases are a match to TRBD1. Sequencing was done on a sample of blood. Written as DNA, the CDR3 is TGTGCCAGCGGTCCAAGACAGGGAAGCTATGGCTACACCTTC. Its translation: CASGPRQGSYGYTF.